This entry lists 26 T cell receptor beta chains sequenced from one sample in a study of T cell clones after liver transplantation. The method was immunoSEQ multiplex PCR; TCRdb's version includes in-frame clones alone and lacks a portion of them. This sample has tens of thousands of clones, with over 60% found just once. The sequencing here drew on CD4+ T cells from blood, taken at the 22-month timepoint. The source of these receptors is a human patient who received a liver transplant. The graft donor may be the source of some T cells.

The chain's CDR3 is CASHYQGNSNQPQHF. In nucleotides, the CDR3 is TGTGCCAGCCACTATCAGGGAAATAGCAATCAGCCCCAGCATTTT. This chain joins TRBV6-1 and TRBJ1-5, with a weak D call TRBD1 (5 bases). V was cut by 8 bases and J by 0 bases, with 14 bases left in between. There are 15 residues in the CDR3. Germline CDR1 is MNHNS and CDR2 is SASEGT.

This clone was found once. The CDR3 protein is CASSNPGLAAIADTQYF. CDR3 nucleotides: TGTGCCAGCAGCAACCCGGGACTAGCGGCGATAGCAGATACGCAGTATTTT. J is TRBJ2-3 and V is TRBV7-2, with 11 bases that match TRBD2. The CDR3 has 17 residues. V trimming: 5 bases; J trimming: 4 bases; junction bases outside the gene matches: 11. Germline loops: CDR1 SGHTA, CDR2 FQGNSA.

This clone appeared a few times. The V call is TRBV5-4, the J call TRBJ1-2; 12 bases line up with TRBD1. Per the germline V gene, CDR1 is SGHNT and CDR2 is YYREEE (reference sequence). J was trimmed by 5 bases and V by 5 bases; bases with no gene match: 10. The CDR3 has 16 amino acids. CDR3 amino acids: CASSLGGQGAWYGYTF. The CDR3 DNA reads as TGTGCCAGCAGTCTTGGGGGACAGGGGGCATGGTATGGCTACACCTTC.

The chain couples TRBV14 to TRBJ2-5; D unresolved. CDR1 and CDR2 from the germline V gene are SGHDN and FVKESK. The CDR3 loop spans 13 amino acids. V was pared by 4 bases and J by 7 bases, with 13 bases between. DNA of the CDR3: TGTGCCAGCAGCCGCTTGACCCTGGGGACCCAGTACTTC. As protein: CASSRLTLGTQYF.

V usage is TRBV10-3 and J usage is TRBJ2-7, with 8 bases identical to TRBD2. Germline trimming cut 4 bases from V and 8 bases from J; bases unmatched to any gene: 13. This CDR3 region has 15 residues. Germline V gene sequence: CDR1 ENHRY, CDR2 SYGVKD. In nucleotides, the CDR3 is TGTGCCATCAGTGCATCCGGGGGGGCAGGGGCCCAGCAGTACTTC. Its protein product is CAISASGGAGAQQYF.

V usage is TRBV9 and J usage is TRBJ1-4; 7 bases fit TRBD1. The CDR3 sequence is 16 residues long. The V segment lost 0 bases and the J segment 5 bases; nucleotides outside the gene matches: 7. Germline CDR1 reads SGDLS; CDR2 reads YYNGEE. The CDR3 loop is CASSVAPGQLNEKLFF. The CDR3 nucleotides read TGTGCCAGCAGCGTAGCCCCGGGACAGCTGAATGAAAAACTGTTTTTT. Using reference TRBV9 and TRBJ1-4 for the parts outside the CDR3, the full variable domain is DSGVTQTPKHLITATGQRVTLRCSPRSGDLSVYWYQQSLDQGLQFLIQYYNGEERAKGNILERFSAQQFPDLHSELNLSSLELGDSALYFCASSVAPGQLNEKLFFGSGTQLSVL.

The V call is TRBV5-6, the J call TRBJ2-5; D may be TRBD2 (6 bases). Germline CDR1 and CDR2: SGHDT and YYEEEE. The CDR3 consists of 15 residues. Trimming shortened V by 4 bases and J by 5 bases, and 18 bases separated the two germline ends. This chain's CDR3 is CASSPHGGARETQYF. CDR3 nucleotides: TGTGCCAGCAGCCCCCACGGAGGGGCAAGGGAGACCCAGTACTTC.

This clone was observed many times. V usage is TRBV29-1 and J usage is TRBJ2-3; no firm D call. Trimming left V 5 bases short and J 0 bases short, with 6 bases between. Germline assignment: CDR1 SQVTM and CDR2 ANQGSEA. The CDR3 sequence is 12 residues long. CDR3 sequence reads: CSVHFSTDTQYF. In nucleotides, the CDR3 is TGCAGCGTTCACTTTAGCACAGATACGCAGTATTTT.

V is TRBV7-3 and J is TRBJ2-6; no clear D. Between the trimmed V and J ends, which lost 2 bases and 2 bases, there was a span of 13 bases. Germline V gene data show CDR1 as SGHTA and CDR2 as FQGTGA. The CDR3 is 17 residues long. CDR3 residues: CASSLHTLATGANVLTF. CDR3 coding DNA: TGTGCCAGCAGCTTACATACCCTGGCTACTGGGGCCAACGTCCTGACTTTC.

The V and J genes are TRBV4-1 and TRBJ2-7; 9 bases fit TRBD2. This CDR3 has 19 residues. Germline trimming cut 1 base from V and 6 bases from J; bases unmatched to any gene: 19. The V gene's germline CDR1 is MGHRA and CDR2 YSYEKL. This CDR3 reads CASSQVPLLPGLAGSEQYF. CDR3 DNA: TGCGCCAGCAGCCAAGTCCCACTACTGCCGGGACTAGCAGGGAGCGAGCAGTACTTC.

The chain employs TRBV28 and TRBJ1-2; D perhaps matches TRBD1 (5 bases). Trimming removed 3 bases from V and 5 bases from J, with 10 bases in between. Germline lookup yields CDR1 MDHEN and CDR2 SYDVKM. The CDR3 has 13 amino acids. The CDR3 loop reads CASSLSRVYGYTF. The CDR3 region has the DNA TGTGCCAGCAGTTTGTCCAGGGTGTATGGCTACACCTTC.

The chain recombines TRBV15 with TRBJ2-5; D is possibly TRBD1 (5 bases). There are 14 residues in the CDR3. Germline V gene sequence: CDR1 LNHNV, CDR2 YYDKDF (reference sequence). Between the trimmed V and J ends, which lost 3 bases and 5 bases, there was a span of 13 bases. Written as DNA, the CDR3 is TGTGCCACCAGCAGGGATCAGGGTCGGGAGACCCAGTACTTC. Its translation is CATSRDQGRETQYF.

This sequence joins TRBV7-2 and TRBJ2-2; D may be TRBD1 (6 bases). This CDR3 has 15 residues. Trimming stripped 2 bases from V and 6 bases from J, with 13 bases between. CDR1 SGHTA and CDR2 FQGNSA come from the germline V gene. CDR3 bases: TGTGCCAGCAGCTTATCCGGGACAAGGCCCGGGGAGCTGTTTTTT. Encoded protein: CASSLSGTRPGELFF.

There are a few counts of this clone. The V gene is TRBV28, the J gene TRBJ1-6, with 9 bases lining up with TRBD1. Germline V CDR1 and CDR2: MDHEN, SYDVKM. Losses at the gene ends were 6 bases for V and 9 bases for J; bases not matched to a gene: 6. The CDR3 is 14 amino acids. The CDR3 is CASRGQGQISPLHF. The CDR3 DNA is TGTGCCAGCAGGGGACAGGGACAAATTTCACCCCTCCACTTT.

This clone showed up just a few times. The chain joins TRBV2 to TRBJ1-5; possible D gene TRBD1, 5 bases. The V end was cut by 5 bases, the J end by 7 bases, with 12 bases between. CDR3 length: 13 amino acids. CDR1 and CDR2 from the germline V gene are SNHLY and FYNNEI. In DNA form, the CDR3 reads TGTGCCAGCAGTTCAGGGTGGCGGCAGCCCCAGCATTTT. It specifies CASSSGWRQPQHF.

This clone was observed a single time. This chain joins TRBV6-6 and TRBJ2-5; the D is unclear. Per the germline V gene, CDR1 is MNHNY and CDR2 is SVGAGI (reference sequence). Between the trimmed V and J ends, which lost 0 bases and 5 bases, there was a span of 16 bases. This CDR3 has 16 residues. The CDR3 sequence: CASSYSGGVPPETQYF. The CDR3 DNA sequence: TGTGCCAGCAGTTACTCGGGTGGGGTTCCGCCTGAGACCCAGTACTTC.

The sample holds a few counts of this clone. The chain's CDR3 is CASSSGVRDEQYF. The CDR3 DNA reads TGTGCCAGCAGCTCAGGGGTTAGAGACGAGCAGTACTTC. The chain uses TRBV7-2 and TRBJ2-7; D might be TRBD1 (6 bases). Germline V gene sequence: CDR1 SGHTA, CDR2 FQGNSA. CDR3 length: 13 amino acids. Trimming stripped 4 bases from V and 5 bases from J, with 12 bases between.

The J gene is TRBJ1-6, the V gene TRBV28, with 7 bases matching TRBD1. CDR1 and CDR2 from the germline V gene are MDHEN and SYDVKM. V trimming: 5 bases; J trimming: 5 bases; junction bases outside the gene matches: 6. This CDR3 is built from 15 residues. DNA for the CDR3: TGTGCCAGCAGTAGACAGGGTAGCGATAATTCACCCCTCCACTTT. Encoded protein: CASSRQGSDNSPLHF.

V gene TRBV7-9 combines with J gene TRBJ2-5; TRBD1 matches 12 bases. The junction had 9 bases not matched to a gene; V was cut back by 5 bases and J by 5 bases. CDR1 SEHNR and CDR2 FQNEAQ come from the germline V gene (reference sequence). The length of the CDR3 is 16 residues. CDR3 residues: CASSRLRDRGRETQYF. The CDR3 DNA sequence: TGTGCCAGCAGCCGTCTCAGGGACAGGGGGCGGGAGACCCAGTACTTC.

V is TRBV6-1 and J is TRBJ1-5; 9 positions match TRBD1. Germline V lookup: CDR1 MNHNS, CDR2 SASEGT. The CDR3 is 14 residues long. V shed 11 bases, J shed 6 bases, and the junction held 11 bases outside the gene matches. In nucleotides, the CDR3 is TGTGCCGGATCCGACAGGGGGGCTAGTCAGCCCCAGCATTTT. Translation: CAGSDRGASQPQHF.

The chain has TRBV5-4 and TRBJ1-6; no firm D call. V was cut by 3 bases and J by 8 bases, with 15 bases left in between. The CDR3 is 15 amino acids. Germline CDR1 and CDR2: SGHNT and YYREEE (reference sequence). The chain's CDR3 is CASSSDRGLYSPLHF. The CDR3 coding sequence is TGTGCCAGCAGCTCCGATCGGGGTCTATATTCACCCCTCCACTTT.

CDR3 region: CASSPFSGIGYNEQFF. The CDR3 DNA reads TGTGCCAGCAGCCCATTTTCAGGGATAGGTTACAATGAGCAGTTCTTC. The chain joins TRBV28 to TRBJ2-1, with D possibly being TRBD1 (5 bases). Germline CDR1 and CDR2: MDHEN and SYDVKM. V lost 6 bases, J lost 4 bases, and 19 bases lay in between. The CDR3 sequence is 16 residues long.

The chain uses TRBV10-3 and TRBJ2-2; 11 bases map to TRBD1. The CDR3 runs 16 residues. V lost 3 bases, J lost 5 bases, and 5 bases stayed unmatched. Looked up from germline, CDR1 is ENHRY and CDR2 is SYGVKD. CDR3 protein: CAISDGTGGDTGELFF. The CDR3 coding sequence is TGTGCCATCAGTGATGGGACAGGGGGAGATACCGGGGAGCTGTTTTTT.

The chain is built from TRBV28 and TRBJ2-2; D possibly matches TRBD1 or TRBD2 (6 bases each). Trimming shortened V by 9 bases and J by 6 bases, and 11 bases separated the two germline ends. The length of the CDR3 is 12 residues. Germline lookup yields CDR1 MDHEN and CDR2 SYDVKM. The CDR3 loop reads CASKEGAGELFF. The CDR3 DNA sequence: TGTGCCAGTAAGGAGGGGGCCGGGGAGCTGTTTTTT.

This chain uses TRBV28 with TRBJ1-1; the match to TRBD1 covers 8 bases. The V gene's germline CDR1 is MDHEN and CDR2 SYDVKM. The CDR3 runs 14 residues. V shed 2 bases and J 1 base; nucleotides not matched to a gene: 0. The CDR3 loop is CASSLTGGNTEAFF. The CDR3 nucleotides are TGTGCCAGCAGTTTAACAGGGGGGAACACTGAAGCTTTCTTT.

The chain's CDR3 is CASSLEHRGSYEQYF. In nucleotides, the CDR3 is TGTGCCAGCAGCTTAGAGCACAGGGGTTCCTACGAGCAGTACTTC. The chain employs TRBV11-2 and TRBJ2-7; TRBD1 agrees at 7 bases. Looked up from germline, CDR1 is SGHAT and CDR2 is FQNNGV. V shed 0 bases, J shed 1 base, and the junction held 3 bases outside the gene matches. The CDR3 totals 15 residues.